These 24 T cell receptor beta chains originate from one sample sequenced in a study of T cell responses to AZD1222 COVID-19 vaccine. Generated by immunoSEQ multiplex PCR, the TCRdb table keeps only in-frame clones and is missing some. The sample has approximately 140,000 clones; 80% to 90% are singletons. The specimen was peripheral blood, collected on day 0 of AZD1222 vaccination. These receptors were collected from an adult in good health.

The V gene is TRBV28, the J gene TRBJ2-7; D is perhaps TRBD2 (6 bases). Germline CDR1 MDHEN, CDR2 SYDVKM. There are 16 residues in the CDR3. V was pared by 6 bases and J by 6 bases, with 24 bases between. The CDR3 DNA reads TGTGCCAGCAGCCAGTCGGGGAGGTGGCTTGGTTTCGAGCAGTACTTC. This codes for CASSQSGRWLGFEQYF.

This CDR3 reads CASSLLRREGVVNEQFF. The CDR3 DNA sequence: TGTGCCAGCAGCTTACTCCGGAGGGAGGGGGTAGTCAATGAGCAGTTCTTC. The chain has TRBV7-2 and TRBJ2-1; a weak D match, TRBD2 (7 bases). In germline, CDR1 is SGHTA, CDR2 FQGNSA. The CDR3 extends over 17 amino acids. The V gene lost 2 bases and the J gene lost 6 bases, with 20 bases spanning the gap. Complete variable domain (other parts from reference TRBV7-2 and TRBJ2-1): GAGVSQSPSNKVTEKGKDVELRCDPISGHTALYWYRQSLGQGLEFLIYFQGNSAPDKSGLPSDRFSAERTGGSVSTLTIQRTQQEDSAVYLCASSLLRREGVVNEQFFGPGTRLTVL.

The V call is TRBV28, the J call TRBJ1-5; no clear D gene. CDR1 and CDR2 from the germline V gene are MDHEN and SYDVKM. V lost 5 bases and J 6 bases, leaving 8 bases between the germline ends. This CDR3 is built from 12 residues. This CDR3 is CASSPSGQPQHF. The CDR3 DNA follows: TGTGCCAGCAGTCCCTCAGGTCAGCCCCAGCATTTT.

The rearrangement links TRBV28 to TRBJ2-7, with TRBD1 identical over 10 bases. Germline assignment: CDR1 MDHEN and CDR2 SYDVKM. The CDR3 has 15 amino acids. V gave up 5 bases and J gave up 6 bases; unmatched junction bases: 10. The CDR3, as DNA: TGTGCCAGCAGTCTCACCGGGACAGGGGAGCGCGAGCAGTACTTC. Translation gives CASSLTGTGEREQYF.

The chain carries TRBV6-4 and TRBJ2-2; 8 bases map to TRBD1. The CDR3 length is 15 residues. The V and J ends lost 6 bases and 5 bases, in that order; junction bases with no gene match: 8. Germline V gene data show CDR1 as MRHNA and CDR2 as SNTAGT. The CDR3 loop is CASRRQGSGTGELFF. In DNA form, the CDR3 reads TGTGCCAGCAGAAGACAGGGGAGTGGTACCGGGGAGCTGTTTTTT.

J is TRBJ1-6 and V is TRBV6-5; D is ambiguous. The V gene's germline CDR1 is MNHEY and CDR2 SVGAGI. V was trimmed by 0 bases and J by 8 bases, leaving 11 bases between them. This CDR3 is 15 amino acids long. The CDR3 nucleotides read TGTGCCAGCAGTTACTCGAGACAAGGGCATTCACCCCTCCACTTT. It yields the protein CASSYSRQGHSPLHF.

The rearrangement uses TRBV3-1 (or the pseudogene TRBV3-2) and TRBJ1-3, with D perhaps matching TRBD1 (6 bases). V lost 0 bases, J lost 3 bases, and 9 bases lay in between. Germline V gives CDR1 LGHDT, CDR2 YNNKEL (reference sequence). This CDR3 has 15 residues. CDR3 sequence reads: CASSQDRGGGNTIYF. CDR3 bases: TGTGCCAGCAGCCAAGACAGGGGAGGTGGAAACACCATATATTTT.

The V and J genes are TRBV7-2 and TRBJ2-7; D remains unclear. Looked up from germline, CDR1 is SGHTA and CDR2 is FQGNSA. The CDR3 runs to 14 residues. The V end was cut by 1 base, the J end by 7 bases, with 14 bases between. CDR3 coding DNA: TGTGCCAGCAGCTTAGGTGGGTCCCCCGGGGAGCAGTACTTC. It codes for CASSLGGSPGEQYF.

This clone was observed a few times. V and J are TRBV4-3 and TRBJ2-1; D call uncertain. The CDR3 spans 16 residues. Germline V lookup: CDR1 LGHNA, CDR2 YSLEER. V lost 4 bases to trimming and J lost 4 bases, with 17 bases between them. CDR3 amino acids: CASSPGWSVTYNEQFF. The CDR3 nucleotides read TGCGCCAGCAGCCCGGGTTGGAGCGTTACGTACAATGAGCAGTTCTTC.

The V call is TRBV7-9, the J call TRBJ1-2; D remains unclear. The germline gives CDR1 SEHNR, CDR2 FQNEAQ (reference sequence). CDR3 length: 12 amino acids. The ends were cut back, 4 bases at V and 4 bases at J, with 7 bases in the middle. The CDR3 is CASSSEIYGYTF. CDR3 nucleotides: TGTGCCAGCAGCTCCGAGATCTATGGCTACACCTTC.

The chain joins TRBV30 to TRBJ2-5; D uncertain. With 0 bases removed from V and 4 bases from J, the gap between germline ends came to 9 bases. This CDR3 region has 13 residues. Germline assignment: CDR1 GTSNPN and CDR2 SVGIG (reference sequence). In DNA, the CDR3 is TGTGCCTGGAGTGTAGGAAGTGGAGAGACCCAGTACTTC. It codes for CAWSVGSGETQYF.

This chain uses TRBV7-9 with TRBJ1-3; TRBD1 matches 8 bases. The V and J ends lost 5 bases and 4 bases, in that order; junction bases with no gene match: 10. Germline values: CDR1 SEHNR, CDR2 FQNEAQ (reference sequence). The CDR3 spans 16 residues. CDR3 coding DNA: TGTGCCAGCAGCGCCGACAGGGGAAACTGGGGAAACACCATATATTTT. Its protein product is CASSADRGNWGNTIYF.

The CDR3 spells CASSAEGSGNTIYF. CDR3 bases: TGTGCCAGCAGCGCCGAGGGTTCCGGAAACACCATATATTTT. The chain carries TRBV9 and TRBJ1-3; no reliable D call. Between the trimmed V and J ends, which lost 3 bases and 4 bases, there was a span of 11 bases. The germline V gene encodes CDR1 SGDLS and CDR2 YYNGEE. The CDR3 runs to 14 residues.

The rearrangement joins TRBV28 to TRBJ2-1; 8 bases map to TRBD2. The germline gives CDR1 MDHEN, CDR2 SYDVKM. The CDR3 is made up of 19 amino acids. The V segment lost 4 bases and the J segment 0 bases; nucleotides outside the gene matches: 14. The CDR3 sequence: CASSSVRAGGLSSYNEQFF. CDR3 sequence (DNA): TGTGCCAGCAGTTCTGTCCGTGCGGGAGGACTTAGCTCCTACAATGAGCAGTTCTTC.

The chain couples TRBV9 to TRBJ2-1, with 8 bases that match TRBD2. Germline V gives CDR1 SGDLS, CDR2 YYNGEE. CDR3 length equals 13 residues. Trimming took 8 bases from V and 6 from J; bases not matched to a gene: 7. DNA for the CDR3: TGTGCCAGGGATGGCGGGAGGTCCAATGAGCAGTTCTTC. The encoded protein is CARDGGRSNEQFF. The full variable domain, rest sourced from reference TRBV9 and TRBJ2-1, is DSGVTQTPKHLITATGQRVTLRCSPRSGDLSVYWYQQSLDQGLQFLIQYYNGEERAKGNILERFSAQQFPDLHSELNLSSLELGDSALYFCARDGGRSNEQFFGPGTRLTVL.

The chain links TRBV6-5 to TRBJ2-7; no definite D call. The CDR3 has 13 amino acids. Trimming shortened V by 6 bases and J by 0 bases, and 9 bases separated the two germline ends. Germline assignment: CDR1 MNHEY and CDR2 SVGAGI. CDR3 DNA sequence: TGTGCCAGCAGATCGACTGGCTCCTACGAGCAGTACTTC. This sequence encodes CASRSTGSYEQYF.

The V gene is TRBV6-2 or TRBV6-3, the J gene TRBJ2-2; 15 bases fit TRBD2. Germline CDR1 reads MNHEY; CDR2 reads SVGEGT. The CDR3 runs to 17 residues. The V segment lost 2 bases and the J segment 4 bases; nucleotides outside the gene matches: 2. This CDR3 is CASSYGGLAGGTGELFF. The CDR3 DNA reads TGTGCCAGCAGTTACGGGGGACTAGCGGGAGGCACCGGGGAGCTGTTTTTT.

The chain employs TRBV19 and TRBJ2-2; TRBD1 might be the D (6 bases). The V end lost 4 bases, the J end lost 3 bases, and 15 bases lay between the germline ends. Germline V lookup: CDR1 LNHDA, CDR2 SQIVND (reference sequence). The CDR3 is 16 residues long. CDR3 nucleotides: TGTGCCAGTAGTAACCCCCGGACAGCACACACCGGGGAGCTGTTTTTT. Its translation is CASSNPRTAHTGELFF.

The rearrangement links TRBV7-3 to TRBJ2-3; D is unresolved. The CDR3 has 12 residues. In germline, CDR1 is SGHTA, CDR2 FQGTGA. The V gene lost 4 bases and the J gene lost 11 bases, with 13 bases spanning the gap. This CDR3 is CASSSLREEQYF. CDR3 in DNA: TGTGCCAGCAGCTCACTCCGAGAAGAGCAGTATTTT.

The gene calls are TRBV19 and TRBJ1-1; D is undetermined. Per germline, CDR1 LNHDA and CDR2 SQIVND (reference sequence). Deletions cut 3 bases from V and 1 base from J, with 9 bases between. This CDR3 has 14 amino acids. CDR3 sequence: CASSMPWGNTEAFF. DNA for the CDR3: TGTGCCAGTAGTATGCCCTGGGGGAACACTGAAGCTTTCTTT. The full variable domain, completed using reference TRBV19 and TRBJ1-1, is DGGITQSPKYLFRKEGQNVTLSCEQNLNHDAMYWYRQDPGQGLRLIYYSQIVNDFQKGDIAEGYSVSREKKESFPLTVTSAQKNPTAFYLCASSMPWGNTEAFFGQGTRLTVV.

The genes are TRBV7-9 and TRBJ2-1, with 8 bases aligning to TRBD2. Unmatched junction bases numbered 6, after V lost 5 bases and J lost 0 bases. Germline CDR1 and CDR2: SEHNR and FQNEAQ (reference sequence). This CDR3 comprises 16 residues. CDR3 amino acids: CASSPTGGSSYNEQFF. The CDR3 coding sequence is TGTGCCAGCAGCCCGACGGGGGGGAGCTCCTACAATGAGCAGTTCTTC.

The chain uses TRBV18 and TRBJ1-1; unclear D gene. CDR3 length: 15 residues. The germline V and J ends were trimmed by 3 bases and 2 bases, with 13 bases remaining between them. The germline CDR1 and CDR2 sequences are KGHSH and LQKENI. DNA of the CDR3: TGTGCCAGCTCACCTCAGGCCAGGACTAACACTGAAGCTTTCTTT. Amino acid sequence: CASSPQARTNTEAFF.

The V and J genes are TRBV28 and TRBJ2-4; D not certain. The V gene's germline CDR1 is MDHEN and CDR2 SYDVKM. There are 13 residues in the CDR3. Trimming shortened V by 5 bases and J by 6 bases, and 11 bases separated the two germline ends. The CDR3 DNA sequence: TGTGCCAGCAGTCTTTGGTCGCCAAACATTCAGTACTTC. Protein sequence: CASSLWSPNIQYF.

This chain links TRBV5-4 with TRBJ2-1; tentatively, D is TRBD1 or TRBD2 (7 bases each). This CDR3 spans 14 amino acids. V gave up 3 bases and J gave up 6 bases, with 13 bases separating them. Germline V gene sequence: CDR1 SGHNT, CDR2 YYREEE (reference sequence). The CDR3 region has the DNA TGTGCCAGCAGCTGGGGGGGACAGTTCAATGAGCAGTTCTTC. Translating it yields CASSWGGQFNEQFF.